This T cell receptor (beta chain) was documented in a study of T-cell reconstitution after alpha-beta-depleted transplantation in children. Details on this clonotype: The antigen remains unidentified.

The CDR3 consists of 15 residues. CDR1 is SEHNR and CDR2 is FQNEAQ in the germline V gene (reference sequence). The ends lost 2 bases at V and 2 bases at J; junction bases unmatched: 5. Findings of the study overall: Expanded clones from the graft, numbering several hundred, reportedly supplied alpha-beta T cells about two months after transplant. After one year, T-cell counts and TCRbeta diversity mostly came from new T cells.

The library targeted TCRbeta and was prepared with unique molecular identifiers. TCRdb reprocessed the PCR reads with MiXCR, giving one entry per CDR3 protein. The table records 330,000 or so distinct CDR3 sequences, less than 9.5% of them present only once. The V and J genes are TRBV7-9 and TRBJ1-2, with 7 nucleotides matching TRBD1. Sequences were derived from peripheral blood, sampled 360 days after TCRalphabeta/CD19-depleted stem cell transplant. The sequence derives from a female patient between 2 and 15 years old who had a stem cell transplant for Fanconi anemia, so the T cells may come from the graft donor. The CDR3 is CASSLSGQVNYGYTF. Written as DNA, the CDR3 is TGTGCCAGCAGCTTATCCGGACAGGTCAACTATGGCTACACCTTC.